This T cell receptor beta chain originates from a study of T cells in narcolepsy. The CDR3 consists of 16 residues. Germline V gives CDR1 SGHRS, CDR2 YFSETQ. The V gene end was trimmed by 3 bases and the J gene end by 3 bases; junction bases not matched to a gene: 7. In this sample, this clone turned up once. Clones were read by immunoSEQ multiplex PCR, and TCRdb kept only the in-frame ones, dropping some. The data contain approximately 25,000 clones, around two thirds of them seen just once; the ten biggest clones take up around 12%. The clonotype was recovered from a human donor in good health. This rearrangement joins TRBV5-1 to TRBJ2-7; the match to TRBD2 covers 12 bases. What was sequenced was memory (CD45RA-) CD4+ T cells from blood. CDR3 amino acids: CASSWGLAGYFYEQYF. CDR3 DNA sequence: TGCGCCAGCAGCTGGGGACTAGCGGGCTACTTCTACGAGCAGTACTTC.